The 21 T cell receptor beta chains given below trace back to one sample, sequenced in a study of blood T cells in healthy people across ages. Primed by a sample-barcoded 5' primer and a J-beta primer mix, a second PCR proceeded for about 6 to 11 cycles. TCRdb re-derived calls from the 5' RACE reads in MiXCR, one entry per CDR3 protein. The sample gives approximately 880,000 distinct CDR3 sequences, roughly 48% of which show up once; around an eighth is in the top ten. Sequencing used blood. The receptors here all came from a man aged 25 to 40 in good health.

The J gene is TRBJ2-1, the V gene TRBV7-9; 12 bases fit TRBD2. V lost 5 bases and J lost 7; bases outside the gene matches: 12. The CDR3 spans 17 residues. The V gene's germline CDR1 is SEHNR and CDR2 FQNEAQ (reference sequence). CDR3 loop: CASSVDTSGGRWNEQFF. The CDR3 DNA is TGTGCCAGCAGCGTAGACACTAGCGGGGGGCGATGGAATGAGCAGTTCTTC.

This chain joins TRBV6-2 or TRBV6-3 and TRBJ1-6; the match to TRBD1 covers 7 bases. The V gene end was trimmed by 5 bases and the J gene end by 10 bases; junction bases not matched to a gene: 11. This CDR3 is built from 15 residues. The germline V gene encodes CDR1 MNHEY and CDR2 SVGEGT. The CDR3, as DNA: TGTGCCAGCAGTGGGCGGAATGACAGGGCCTCACCCCTCCACTTT. Translating it yields CASSGRNDRASPLHF.

This chain connects TRBV15 to TRBJ2-5; TRBD1 might be the D (8 bases). Trimming took 8 bases from V and 6 from J, leaving 16 bases between them. The germline CDR1 and CDR2 sequences are LNHNV and YYDKDF (reference sequence). The CDR3 is made up of 13 amino acids. CDR3 sequence reads: CATGRQGTKTQYF. Written as DNA, the CDR3 is TGTGCCACCGGGAGACAGGGGACTAAGACCCAGTACTTC. The full variable domain, its missing parts supplied by reference TRBV15 and TRBJ2-5, is DAMVIQNPRYQVTQFGKPVTLSCSQTLNHNVMYWYQQKSSQAPKLLFHYYDKDFNNEADTPDNFQSRRPNTSFCFLDIRSPGLGDTAMYLCATGRQGTKTQYFGPGTRLLVL.

The chain couples TRBV20-1 to TRBJ2-3; D might be TRBD2 (6 bases). This CDR3 has 15 residues. Germline V gives CDR1 DFQATT, CDR2 SNEGSKA (reference sequence). The germline V and J ends were trimmed by 0 bases and 3 bases, with 13 bases remaining between them. The CDR3 protein is CSARDPGELTDTQYF. Written as DNA, the CDR3 is TGCAGTGCTAGAGATCCGGGGGAATTGACAGATACGCAGTATTTT.

J is TRBJ2-4 and V is TRBV13; D remains unclear. This CDR3 is built from 12 residues. With 2 bases removed from V and 13 bases from J, the gap between germline ends came to 12 bases. Germline CDR1 is PRHDT and CDR2 is FYEKMQ (reference sequence). For the CDR3, the DNA is TGTGCCAGCAGCTTAAGCCAGTACGGGCAGTACTTC. Its translation: CASSLSQYGQYF.

The J gene is TRBJ2-6, the V gene TRBV12-3 or TRBV12-4; D is perhaps TRBD1 (6 bases). Trimming took 3 bases from V and 2 from J, leaving 14 bases between them. The CDR3 length is 17 residues. CDR3 nucleotides: TGTGCCAGCAGTTTTCTAAGGGGGAAGCCTGGGGCCAACGTCCTGACTTTC. This encodes CASSFLRGKPGANVLTF.

As regards this clonotype: This may be a read error, as it is one base from a much larger clone. The V and J genes are TRBV6-2 or TRBV6-3 and TRBJ2-4, with D perhaps matching TRBD1 (6 bases). The CDR3 is 13 residues long. Germline V gene data show CDR1 as MNHEY and CDR2 as SVGEGT. The CDR3 is CTSIPVRGKEQYF. CDR3 coding DNA: TGTACCAGCATCCCTGTAAGGGGGAAGGAGCAGTACTTC.

This clonotype was seen at least ten times. The junction departs from the called germline gene at one end, perhaps through a read error. The chain uses TRBV7-2 and TRBJ2-7, with D uncertain. The CDR3 runs to 13 residues. Germline values: CDR1 SGHTA, CDR2 FQGNSA. The CDR3 region is CASSQGRSYEQYF. Here the CDR3 DNA reads TGCGCCAGCAGCCAAGGACGGTCCTACGAGCAGTACTTC.

The rearrangement joins TRBV20-1 to TRBJ1-4; D remains unclear. Per germline, CDR1 DFQATT and CDR2 SNEGSKA (reference sequence). CDR3 length equals 14 residues. V lost 6 bases to trimming and J lost 4 bases, with 15 bases between them. The DNA for the CDR3 is TGCAGTGCCGGCAGTAATCCAGATAATGAAAAACTGTTTTTT. This encodes CSAGSNPDNEKLFF.

The chain combines TRBV29-1 with TRBJ2-5, with D hard to call. The CDR3 contains 11 residues. Trimming stripped 5 bases from V and 2 bases from J, with 6 bases between. Germline V gives CDR1 SQVTM, CDR2 ANQGSEA. CDR3 bases: TGCAGCGTTCGCTCACAAGAGACCCAGTACTTC. As protein: CSVRSQETQYF. Based on the CDR3 plus reference TRBV29-1 and TRBJ2-5, the full variable domain is SAVISQKPSRDICQRGTSLTIQCQVDSQVTMMFWYRQQPGQSLTLIATANQGSEATYESGFVIDKFPISRPNLTFSTLTVSNMSPEDSSIYLCSVRSQETQYFGPGTRLLVL.

The CDR3 reads CSATAGEEGANVLTF. The DNA of the CDR3 is TGCAGTGCTACCGCAGGGGAAGAAGGGGCCAACGTCCTGACTTTC. The chain recombines TRBV20-1 with TRBJ2-6, with a weak D call TRBD1 (6 bases). The CDR3 consists of 15 residues. The germline gives CDR1 DFQATT, CDR2 SNEGSKA (reference sequence). V dropped 4 bases and J dropped 4 bases, with 14 bases sitting between them.

The CDR3 here is CSATNSNQPQHF. For the CDR3, the DNA is TGCAGTGCCACAAATAGTAATCAGCCCCAGCATTTT. The chain is built from TRBV20-1 and TRBJ1-5; no definite D call. CDR3 length: 12 residues. The germline gives CDR1 DFQATT, CDR2 SNEGSKA (reference sequence). Trimming took off 6 bases at V and 4 bases at J, with 10 bases between the two ends.

This clonotype turned up a few times. Written as DNA, the CDR3 is TGCAGTGCTAGAGAAGAGATCTATGGCTACACCTTC. It translates to CSAREEIYGYTF. The J gene is TRBJ1-2, the V gene TRBV20-1, with D unresolved. V was cut by 0 bases and J by 4 bases, with 6 bases left in between. The germline CDR1 and CDR2 sequences are DFQATT and SNEGSKA (reference sequence). The CDR3 is made up of 12 amino acids.

A remark on this clonotype: One base away lies a much larger clone, so this may be a sequencing read error. The chain's CDR3 is CASTSLNTEAFF. CDR3 in DNA: TGTGCCAGCACTTCTCTGAACACTGAAGCTTTCTTT. The chain joins TRBV12-3 or TRBV12-4 to TRBJ1-1; D not certain. V was trimmed by 7 bases and J by 0 bases, leaving 6 bases between them. CDR3 length equals 12 residues.

The V call is TRBV20-1, the J call TRBJ1-1, with TRBD1 as a possible D gene (5 bases). The CDR3 extends over 14 amino acids. Germline V gene data show CDR1 as DFQATT and CDR2 as SNEGSKA (reference sequence). The V end was cut by 4 bases, the J end by 1 base, with 13 bases between. CDR3 in amino acids: CSAKRGPTNTEAFF. The CDR3 DNA sequence: TGCAGTGCTAAAAGGGGACCGACGAACACTGAAGCTTTCTTT.

The rearrangement uses TRBV20-1 and TRBJ1-6; tentatively, D is TRBD1 (6 bases). V was clipped by 6 bases and J by 2 bases, with 17 bases between them. Germline V CDR1 and CDR2: DFQATT, SNEGSKA (reference sequence). CDR3 length: 16 amino acids. The CDR3: CSALQGIRAYNSPLHF. DNA of the CDR3: TGCAGTGCGCTACAGGGCATTCGGGCCTATAATTCACCCCTCCACTTT.

Only a few counts were recorded for this clonotype. The CDR3 nucleotides are TGTGCCTGGAGTATTAAGCACGAGCAGTACTTC. Protein: CAWSIKHEQYF. The chain uses TRBV30 and TRBJ2-7; no clear D. The germline V gene encodes CDR1 GTSNPN and CDR2 SVGIG (reference sequence). The CDR3 has 11 amino acids. Trimming cost V 2 bases and J 5 bases, with 7 bases left between them.

This clonotype was seen more than once but under ten times. This chain uses TRBV20-1 with TRBJ1-2; possible D gene TRBD1, 6 bases. Germline CDR1 is DFQATT and CDR2 is SNEGSKA (reference sequence). The length of the CDR3 is 15 residues. V shed 2 bases and J shed 3 bases, with 16 bases lying between them. The DNA for the CDR3 is TGCAGTGCTAGACCCCGTACAGGGTTCGACTATGGCTACACCTTC. It codes for CSARPRTGFDYGYTF.

This clonotype was observed a single time. The genes are TRBV9 and TRBJ1-2; perhaps TRBD1 as D (6 bases). The germline V gene encodes CDR1 SGDLS and CDR2 YYNGEE. Trimming removed 0 bases from V and 12 bases from J, with 12 bases in between. CDR3 length: 12 amino acids. The CDR3 region has the DNA TGTGCCAGCAGCGTAGTCAGGGGAGGCCACACCTTC. Protein sequence: CASSVVRGGHTF.

Concerning this clonotype: One end of the junction does not line up with germline, which may come from a read error. The chain joins TRBV4-3 to TRBJ1-4; perhaps TRBD1 as D (6 bases). This CDR3 comprises 15 residues. The germline V gene encodes CDR1 LGHNA and CDR2 YSLEER. The CDR3: CASSQDGRGHEKLFF. In DNA form, the CDR3 reads TGCGCCAGCAGTCAAGATGGGCGGGGGCATGAAAAACTGTTTTTT.

The chain recombines TRBV6-1 with TRBJ1-2, with D tentatively TRBD1 (6 bases). The CDR3 totals 18 residues. V was shortened by 6 bases and J by 0 bases, with 23 bases between the two germline ends. The germline CDR1 and CDR2 sequences are MNHNS and SASEGT. The CDR3 protein is CASSTWSFRDNSNYGYTF. Written as DNA, the CDR3 is TGTGCCAGCAGCACCTGGAGCTTCCGGGACAACTCTAACTATGGCTACACCTTC.